The present TCR beta chain was sequenced within a study of CD8 T cells in Susac syndrome. General study findings and limits: The relatively small number of individuals in the TCR sequencing and HLA analysis was acknowledged by the study.

The CDR3 extends over 15 amino acids. V was clipped by 3 bases and J by 2 bases, with 11 bases between them. Per the germline V gene, CDR1 is MNHEY and CDR2 is SMNVEV (reference sequence). RNA totalling about 0.45 to 1 ug underwent reverse transcription with random hexamers. One entry per CDR3 protein, called by TCRdb with MiXCR from the immunoSEQ multiplex PCR reads. Among around 180,000 distinct CDR3 sequences listed, about 95% were seen once. Turning to this clonotype: Its antigen is not identified.

The specimen was CD8+ T cells from PBMCs. This sequence joins TRBV27 and TRBJ1-5, with D possibly TRBD1 on 6 matching bases. The receptor comes from a human donor with multiple sclerosis. Here the CDR3 reads CASSLGAGGNQPQHF. DNA for the CDR3: TGTGCCAGCAGTTTGGGGGCAGGTGGCAATCAGCCCCAGCATTTT.